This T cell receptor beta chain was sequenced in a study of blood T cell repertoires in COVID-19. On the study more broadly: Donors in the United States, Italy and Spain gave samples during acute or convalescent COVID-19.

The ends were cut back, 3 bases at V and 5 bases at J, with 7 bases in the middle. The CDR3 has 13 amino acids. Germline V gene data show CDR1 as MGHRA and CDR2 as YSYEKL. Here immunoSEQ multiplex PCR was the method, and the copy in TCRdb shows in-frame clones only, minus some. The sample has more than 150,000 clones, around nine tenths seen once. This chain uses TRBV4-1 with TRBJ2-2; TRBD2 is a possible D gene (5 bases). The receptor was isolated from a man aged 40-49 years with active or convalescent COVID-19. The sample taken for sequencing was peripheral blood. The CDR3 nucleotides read TGCGCCAGCAGCCAGAGGGAAACCGGGGAGCTGTTTTTT. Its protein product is CASSQRETGELFF.